One sample yielded the 25 T cell receptor beta chains listed below, sequenced in a study of blood T cell repertoires in COVID-19. Sequencing was performed with immunoSEQ multiplex PCR; in TCRdb, only in-frame clones are kept and a portion is missing. Here the sample spans about 190,000 clones, around 89% being singletons. Sequencing was performed on peripheral blood. All receptors derive from a man between 50 and 59 years old with acute or convalescent COVID-19.

The chain carries TRBV20-1 and TRBJ2-1, with TRBD2 identical over 11 bases. The CDR3 totals 17 residues. Germline values: CDR1 DFQATT, CDR2 SNEGSKA (reference sequence). V was clipped by 3 bases and J by 3 bases; unmatched bases: 10. CDR3 residues: CSASLLAGGLGYNEQFF. CDR3 DNA sequence: TGCAGTGCTAGTTTGCTAGCGGGAGGCCTAGGCTACAATGAGCAGTTCTTC.

V gene TRBV6-6 combines with J gene TRBJ2-3; TRBD2 aligns across 13 bases. This CDR3 contains 16 residues. With 5 bases clipped from V and 6 bases from J, the junction kept 8 bases outside the gene matches. The germline V gene has CDR1 MNHNY and CDR2 SVGAGI (reference sequence). The CDR3 DNA is TGTGCCAGCAGTACCAGGACTAGCGGGGGTTGGGATACGCAGTATTTT. Amino acid sequence: CASSTRTSGGWDTQYF.

This clone was detected only once. This sequence joins TRBV4-2 and TRBJ1-5, with 9 bases fitting TRBD1. CDR3 length: 15 residues. Unmatched junction bases numbered 4, after V lost 4 bases and J lost 3 bases. In germline, CDR1 is LGHNA, CDR2 YNFKEQ. This CDR3 is CASSPRDRDNQPQHF. The CDR3 DNA reads TGTGCCAGCAGCCCCCGGGACAGGGACAATCAGCCCCAGCATTTT.

CDR3 DNA sequence: TGTGCCAGCAGCTTAGCGGCTTCGACAGGCCCTATCAATGAGCAGTTCTTC. Protein: CASSLAASTGPINEQFF. V and J are TRBV7-6 and TRBJ2-1; D perhaps matches TRBD1 (6 bases). The CDR3 spans 17 residues. Germline loops: CDR1 SGHVS, CDR2 FNYEAQ. The V and J ends lost 0 bases and 6 bases respectively, with 18 bases between them.

This rearrangement joins TRBV5-4 to TRBJ2-5; 10 bases fit TRBD2. V was pared by 4 bases and J by 4 bases, with 4 bases of the junction left unmatched. From germline, CDR1 is SGHNT and CDR2 YYREEE (reference sequence). The CDR3 is made up of 14 amino acids. CDR3 sequence reads: CASSVAGGRETQYF. The CDR3 bases are TGTGCCAGCAGCGTAGCGGGGGGAAGAGAGACCCAGTACTTC.

The chain joins TRBV7-2 to TRBJ1-3; possible D gene TRBD1, 5 bases. Germline V gives CDR1 SGHTA, CDR2 FQGNSA. CDR3 length equals 17 residues. Trimming took 2 bases from V and 3 from J, leaving 17 bases between them. CDR3 nucleotides: TGTGCCAGCAGCTTAAACGACAGATCTCATAGTGGAAACACCATATATTTT. The encoded protein is CASSLNDRSHSGNTIYF.

The chain joins TRBV9 to TRBJ2-3; D is unclear. The CDR3 totals 13 residues. The germline V gene encodes CDR1 SGDLS and CDR2 YYNGEE. V was cut by 4 bases and J by 5 bases, with 11 bases left in between. The CDR3 here is CASSTQDGDTQYF. The CDR3 DNA sequence: TGTGCCAGCAGCACTCAGGATGGAGATACGCAGTATTTT.

CDR3 in amino acids: CASSVLRGITGNTIYF. In nucleotides, the CDR3 is TGTGCCAGCAGTGTCCTTCGGGGAATTACTGGAAACACCATATATTTT. The gene calls are TRBV6-1 and TRBJ1-3; D is ambiguous. V lost 4 bases, J lost 2 bases, and 15 bases lay in between. The CDR3 spans 16 residues. Germline V lookup: CDR1 MNHNS, CDR2 SASEGT.

The V call is TRBV28, the J call TRBJ1-6; D is unresolved. This CDR3 spans 14 amino acids. Trimming left V 7 bases short and J 6 bases short, with 13 bases between. Germline CDR1 MDHEN, CDR2 SYDVKM. For the CDR3, the DNA is TGTGCCAGCAACTTGGTACTCATTAATTCACCCCTCCACTTT. Its translation: CASNLVLINSPLHF.

The chain joins TRBV6-1 to TRBJ2-7, with 10 bases fitting TRBD1. CDR1 and CDR2 from the germline V gene are MNHNS and SASEGT. With 2 bases clipped from V and 2 bases from J, the junction kept 18 bases outside the gene matches. The CDR3 is made up of 20 amino acids. CDR3 residues: CASSEPRTGGQSYVPYEQYF. CDR3 bases: TGTGCCAGCAGTGAACCCCGGACAGGGGGGCAATCCTACGTGCCCTACGAGCAGTACTTC.

The V call is TRBV18, the J call TRBJ2-1; 8 nucleotides line up with TRBD1. Trimming removed 3 bases from V and 4 bases from J; junction bases left unmatched: 8. In germline, CDR1 is KGHSH, CDR2 LQKENI. The CDR3 contains 16 residues. CDR3 sequence reads: CASSPAGGGNYNEQFF. In DNA form, the CDR3 reads TGTGCCAGCTCACCCGCAGGGGGCGGAAATTACAATGAGCAGTTCTTC. Together with reference TRBV18 and TRBJ2-1, the CDR3 gives the full variable domain: NAGVMQNPRHLVRRRGQEARLRCSPMKGHSHVYWYRQLPEEGLKFMVYLQKENIIDESGMPKERFSAEFPKEGPSILRIQQVVRGDSAAYFCASSPAGGGNYNEQFFGPGTRLTVL.

This chain uses TRBV9 with TRBJ2-5, with 15 bases identical to TRBD2. Germline trimming cut 4 bases from V and 5 bases from J; bases unmatched to any gene: 6. The CDR3 spans 16 residues. Germline V gene data show CDR1 as SGDLS and CDR2 as YYNGEE. The CDR3 here is CASSPGLAGGPETQYF. CDR3 bases: TGTGCCAGCAGCCCCGGACTAGCGGGAGGGCCGGAGACCCAGTACTTC. Full variable domain (remainder filled in from reference TRBV9 and TRBJ2-5): DSGVTQTPKHLITATGQRVTLRCSPRSGDLSVYWYQQSLDQGLQFLIQYYNGEERAKGNILERFSAQQFPDLHSELNLSSLELGDSALYFCASSPGLAGGPETQYFGPGTRLLVL.

In its sample, this clone was seen once. The chain is built from TRBV6-1 and TRBJ2-3, with 7 bases lining up with TRBD1. The germline V gene has CDR1 MNHNS and CDR2 SASEGT. The CDR3 has 15 amino acids. With 3 bases clipped from V and 4 bases from J, the junction kept 7 bases outside the gene matches. The CDR3 bases are TGTGCCAGCAGTGATGCAGGGGGTTACGCAGATACGCAGTATTTT. Encoded protein: CASSDAGGYADTQYF.

The chain is built from TRBV27 and TRBJ1-1; TRBD1 aligns across 9 bases. Germline-derived CDR1 and CDR2 are MNHEY and SMNVEV (reference sequence). V gave up 5 bases and J gave up 4 bases; unmatched junction bases: 5. The CDR3 is 14 residues long. The CDR3 region has the DNA TGTGCCAGCAGTACAAGACAGGGGGGCACTGAAGCTTTCTTT. This translates into CASSTRQGGTEAFF.

V is TRBV27 and J is TRBJ2-5; TRBD2 matches 9 bases. CDR1 and CDR2 (germline): MNHEY, SMNVEV (reference sequence). With V trimmed by 2 bases and J by 1 base, 11 bases remained unmatched. The CDR3 covers 18 residues. The CDR3 protein is CASSLTWLAGTPQETQYF. The CDR3 DNA sequence: TGTGCCAGCAGTTTAACTTGGCTAGCGGGGACCCCCCAAGAGACCCAGTACTTC.

This chain connects TRBV4-3 to TRBJ1-2; D is uncertain. Trimming removed 1 base from V and 6 bases from J, with 12 bases in between. The CDR3 runs 14 residues. Germline CDR1 and CDR2: LGHNA and YSLEER. The CDR3 DNA is TGCGCCAGCAGCCAAGGCGTGCGGGTCGATGGCTACACCTTC. It encodes CASSQGVRVDGYTF.

The chain is built from TRBV10-3 and TRBJ2-5; 12 positions match TRBD2. CDR1 and CDR2 (germline): ENHRY, SYGVKD. Losses at the gene ends were 4 bases for V and 4 bases for J; bases not matched to a gene: 4. The CDR3 runs 15 residues. This CDR3 reads CAISGGLAGRETQYF. The CDR3, as DNA: TGTGCCATCAGTGGCGGACTAGCGGGGCGAGAGACCCAGTACTTC.

This clone has just one count. The V and J genes are TRBV5-1 and TRBJ1-4; no clear D. Trimming took off 0 bases at V and 3 bases at J, with 15 bases between the two ends. Germline V gene data show CDR1 as SGHRS and CDR2 as YFSETQ. CDR3 length equals 17 residues. CDR3 DNA sequence: TGCGCCAGCAGCTTGGCCGGGGTTCCCGCAGCTAATGAAAAACTGTTTTTT. Amino acid sequence: CASSLAGVPAANEKLFF.

V and J are TRBV6-1 and TRBJ1-2; 7 nucleotides agree with TRBD1. The CDR3 loop spans 16 amino acids. Germline V gene lookup returns CDR1 MNHNS and CDR2 SASEGT. After removal of 2 bases from V and 0 bases from J, the junction contained 6 bases not matched to a gene. The CDR3 reads CASSEFPGGTNYGYTF. DNA for the CDR3: TGTGCCAGCAGTGAATTCCCAGGGGGGACTAACTATGGCTACACCTTC.

J is TRBJ1-6 and V is TRBV21-1. TRBV21-1 is labeled a pseudogene. The CDR3 extends over 17 amino acids. Here the CDR3 DNA reads TGTGCCAGCAGCAAAGATGGTCGGGGGGCAAGGAATTCACCCCTCCACTTT. It translates to CASSKDGRGARNSPLHF.

The V and J genes are TRBV28 and TRBJ1-2; 10 bases match TRBD1. V gave up 6 bases and J gave up 1 base; unmatched junction bases: 11. CDR3 length: 17 amino acids. The germline V gene has CDR1 MDHEN and CDR2 SYDVKM. Here the CDR3 reads CASRSTGTGAHNYGYTF. In nucleotides, the CDR3 is TGTGCCAGCAGATCCACCGGGACAGGGGCTCATAACTATGGCTACACCTTC.

The chain's CDR3 is CAIARTQGQAFF. CDR3 DNA: TGTGCCATTGCTCGGACACAGGGACAAGCTTTCTTT. This chain links TRBV10-3 with TRBJ1-1; D might be TRBD1 (6 bases). The CDR3 spans 12 residues. V lost 9 bases and J lost 9, with 17 bases in between. Per the germline V gene, CDR1 is ENHRY and CDR2 is SYGVKD.

The V and J genes are TRBV28 and TRBJ1-2, with D maybe TRBD1 (5 bases). The germline V and J ends were trimmed by 2 bases and 8 bases, with 9 bases remaining between them. Germline-derived CDR1 and CDR2 are MDHEN and SYDVKM. This CDR3 is built from 12 residues. The CDR3 DNA sequence: TGTGCCAGCAGTTTAGCAGGGTGGGGCTACACCTTC. Its protein is CASSLAGWGYTF.

The chain uses TRBV18 and TRBJ2-7, with TRBD1 identical over 7 bases. This CDR3 has 16 residues. Looked up from germline, CDR1 is KGHSH and CDR2 is LQKENI. V lost 3 bases, J lost 2 bases, and 10 bases stayed unmatched. This CDR3 is CASSPGTARLPYEQYF. The CDR3, as DNA: TGTGCCAGCTCACCCGGGACAGCACGCCTCCCCTACGAGCAGTACTTC.

The J gene is TRBJ1-2, the V gene TRBV9; D unclear. Germline CDR1 and CDR2: SGDLS and YYNGEE. This CDR3 contains 16 residues. The ends were cut back, 0 bases at V and 4 bases at J, with 16 bases in the middle. Written as DNA, the CDR3 is TGTGCCAGCAGCGTAGAAGGAGAGGCATCATCCTATGGCTACACCTTC. Amino acids: CASSVEGEASSYGYTF.